The TCR beta chain described here comes from a study of early T cells in non-severe SARS-CoV-2 infection. Overall study: Whole-blood bulk RNA, unsorted, was sequenced, and chains were unpaired.

Remarks on this clonotype: Its cognate antigen is unknown.

Molecules of cDNA were individually given unique molecular identifiers that were attached to them. Each CDR3 protein gets one entry after TCRdb re-called the 5' RACE reads with MiXCR. The sample has 65,000 to 95,000 distinct CDR3 sequences, roughly 12% seen once. The study, taken as a whole, reports: VDJdb matches were skewed toward anti-spike CD8 T cell responses.

Sequencing was performed on whole blood, taken at baseline. This receptor was obtained from an adult who was a healthcare worker with PCR-confirmed SARS-CoV-2 infection or an uninfected control (not recorded which). The donor label of this sample is uncertain.

The CDR3 DNA is TGTGCCAGCAGCTCGGACGGAACAGTAATGAACACTGAAGCTTTCTTT. It is translated as CASSSDGTVMNTEAFF. The rearrangement joins TRBV5-6 to TRBJ1-1; D gene uncertain. With 3 bases removed from V and 0 bases from J, the gap between germline ends came to 15 bases. The CDR3 covers 16 residues. In germline, CDR1 is SGHDT, CDR2 YYEEEE.